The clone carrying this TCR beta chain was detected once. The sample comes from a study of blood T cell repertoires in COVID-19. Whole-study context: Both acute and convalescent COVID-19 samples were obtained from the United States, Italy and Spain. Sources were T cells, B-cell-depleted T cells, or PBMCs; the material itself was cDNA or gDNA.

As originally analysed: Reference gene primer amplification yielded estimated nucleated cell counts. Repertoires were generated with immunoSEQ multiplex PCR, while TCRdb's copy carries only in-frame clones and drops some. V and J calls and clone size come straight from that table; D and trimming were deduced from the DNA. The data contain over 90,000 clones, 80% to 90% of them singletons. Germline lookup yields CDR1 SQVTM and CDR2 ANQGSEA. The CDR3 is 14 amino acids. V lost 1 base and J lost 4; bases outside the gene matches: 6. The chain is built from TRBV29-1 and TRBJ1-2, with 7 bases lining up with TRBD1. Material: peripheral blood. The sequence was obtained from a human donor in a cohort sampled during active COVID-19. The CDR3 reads CSVEGGGQSYGYTF. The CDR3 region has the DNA TGCAGCGTTGAAGGAGGGGGACAGTCCTATGGCTACACCTTC.